The clone carrying this TCR beta chain was detected a few times. What it binds is not known. This record belongs to a study of T-cell memory formation after mild COVID-19. Study results and limitations: A balance of CD4 and CD8 characterized clones contracting day 15 to 85, whereas later expanders leaned CD4+. Some SARS-CoV-2-responding clones were already detected in memory before infection. Contracting CD4+ clones sat mainly in CM and EM; CD8+ in EMRA.

V lost 6 bases and J lost 4, with 12 bases in between. The germline gives CDR1 MNHEY, CDR2 SVGAGI. This CDR3 region has 14 residues. Sample barcodes and UMIs were carried by the TCR alpha and TCR beta cDNA libraries that 5'RACE generated with constant-segment primers. TCRdb fed the 5' RACE reads into MiXCR, producing one record per CDR3 protein. The sample has some 130,000 distinct CDR3 sequences; about 16% are singletons. This rearrangement joins TRBV6-5 to TRBJ1-4; unclear D gene. The sample was PBMCs or a T cell subset sorted from them (not recorded which). The receptor's source is an adult woman who had mild COVID-19 (a few samples of this study predate the infection). Cell type and time point are not known. The CDR3 region has the DNA TGTGCCAGCAGCCCGGACGGTTATAATGAAAAACTGTTTTTT. Translation: CASSPDGYNEKLFF.